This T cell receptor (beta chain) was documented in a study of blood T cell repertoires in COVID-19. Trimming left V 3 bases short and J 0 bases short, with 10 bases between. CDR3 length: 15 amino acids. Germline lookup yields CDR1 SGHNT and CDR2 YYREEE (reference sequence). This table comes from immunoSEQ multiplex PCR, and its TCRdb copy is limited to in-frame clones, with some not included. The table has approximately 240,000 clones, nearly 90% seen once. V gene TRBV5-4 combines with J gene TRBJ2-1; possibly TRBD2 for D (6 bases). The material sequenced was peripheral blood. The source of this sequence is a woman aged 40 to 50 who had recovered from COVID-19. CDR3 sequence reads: CASSWDGSSYNEQFF. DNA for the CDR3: TGTGCCAGCAGCTGGGACGGGAGCTCCTACAATGAGCAGTTCTTC. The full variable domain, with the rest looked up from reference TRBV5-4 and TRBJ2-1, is ETGVTQSPTHLIKTRGQQVTLRCSSQSGHNTVSWYQQALGQGPQFIFQYYREEENGRGNFPPRFSGLQFPNYSSELNVNALELDDSALYLCASSWDGSSYNEQFFGPGTRLTVL.